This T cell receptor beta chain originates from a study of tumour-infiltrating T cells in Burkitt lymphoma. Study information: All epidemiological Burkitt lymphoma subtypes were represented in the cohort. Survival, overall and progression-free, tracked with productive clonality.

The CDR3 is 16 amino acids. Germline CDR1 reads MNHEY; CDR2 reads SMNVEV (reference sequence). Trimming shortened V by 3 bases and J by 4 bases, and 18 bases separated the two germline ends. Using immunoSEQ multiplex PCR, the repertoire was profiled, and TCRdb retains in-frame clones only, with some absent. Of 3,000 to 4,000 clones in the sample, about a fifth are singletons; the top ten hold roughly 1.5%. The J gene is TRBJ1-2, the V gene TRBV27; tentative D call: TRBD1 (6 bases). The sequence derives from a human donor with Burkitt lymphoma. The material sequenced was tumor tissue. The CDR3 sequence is CASSLGLRGGLYGYTF. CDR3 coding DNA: TGTGCCAGCAGTTTGGGGTTAAGGGGGGGACTCTATGGCTACACCTTC.